The 19 T cell receptor beta chains below all came from one sample that was sequenced in a study of T-cell reconstitution after alpha-beta-depleted transplantation in children. TCRbeta library construction was performed incorporating unique molecular identifiers. Each CDR3 protein gets one entry after TCRdb re-called the PCR reads with MiXCR. The data hold about 1,000,000 distinct CDR3 sequences, with roughly 29% observed a single time. The material sequenced was PBMCs, mostly from graft donor cells, taken 360 days after TCRalphabeta/CD19-depleted stem cell transplant. The source of these receptors is a boy under three years old who had a stem cell transplant for SCID, so the T cells may come from the graft donor.

Here the CDR3 DNA reads TGCGCCAGCAGCTCCTCCAAAGAATTAGGGACCGGGGAGCTGTTTTTT. It yields the protein CASSSSKELGTGELFF. The rearrangement links TRBV5-1 to TRBJ2-2, with D unresolved. V gave up 3 bases and J gave up 5 bases, with 17 bases separating them. Looked up from germline, CDR1 is SGHRS and CDR2 is YFSETQ. The CDR3 runs to 16 residues.

J is TRBJ2-3 and V is TRBV20-1; a weak D match, TRBD2 (5 bases). This CDR3 contains 15 residues. Germline V gene data show CDR1 as DFQATT and CDR2 as SNEGSKA (reference sequence). Trimming pared 0 bases from V and 4 bases from J, leaving 14 bases between. CDR3 nucleotide sequence: TGCAGTGCTAGAGACCAGAGATCTAGCTCAGATACGCAGTATTTT. This sequence encodes CSARDQRSSSDTQYF.

The V gene is TRBV4-1, the J gene TRBJ2-3; D possibly uses TRBD1 or TRBD2 (5 bases each). Per the germline V gene, CDR1 is MGHRA and CDR2 is YSYEKL. The CDR3 covers 15 residues. Trimming stripped 7 bases from V and 6 bases from J, with 20 bases between. The CDR3 nucleotides read TGCGCCAGCACTCGACTTGGGACCCCACTGGATACGCAGTATTTT. Its translation is CASTRLGTPLDTQYF.

The chain employs TRBV29-1 and TRBJ2-2, with 8 nucleotides matching TRBD2. CDR1 is SQVTM and CDR2 is ANQGSEA in the germline V gene. CDR3 size: 14 residues. With V trimmed by 2 bases and J by 4 bases, 3 bases remained unmatched. The CDR3 spells CSVEPRGGTGELFF. The DNA for the CDR3 is TGCAGCGTTGAACCACGGGGGGGCACCGGGGAGCTGTTTTTT.

At least ten counts were recorded for this clonotype. The chain is built from TRBV20-1 and TRBJ2-3; D unclear. This CDR3 has 12 amino acids. Trimming removed 1 base at V and 1 base at J, with 3 bases between. Germline V CDR1 and CDR2: DFQATT, SNEGSKA (reference sequence). The CDR3 DNA reads as TGCAGTGCTAGAGCGGGCACAGATACGCAGTATTTT. Its translation is CSARAGTDTQYF.

This clonotype was recorded a few times. This chain links TRBV7-3 with TRBJ2-3; unclear D gene. The germline CDR1 and CDR2 sequences are SGHTA and FQGTGA. V was clipped by 2 bases and J by 3 bases, with 9 bases between them. The CDR3 spans 14 residues. CDR3 amino acids: CASSLDGATDTQYF. The DNA of the CDR3 is TGTGCCAGCAGCTTAGACGGTGCGACAGATACGCAGTATTTT.

This clonotype has a handful of counts. The V call is TRBV7-2, the J call TRBJ1-1, with TRBD1 matching over 9 bases. With V trimmed by 5 bases and J by 2 bases, 3 bases remained unmatched. The CDR3 is 14 amino acids. Germline assignment: CDR1 SGHTA and CDR2 FQGNSA. The CDR3 spells CASSADRGNTEAFF. DNA for the CDR3: TGTGCCAGCAGCGCGGACAGGGGTAACACTGAAGCTTTCTTT.

V gene TRBV5-1 combines with J gene TRBJ2-1; weak D call: TRBD1 (5 bases). The CDR3 is 13 amino acids. From germline, CDR1 is SGHRS and CDR2 YFSETQ. V lost 7 bases and J lost 8, with 16 bases in between. The CDR3 coding sequence is TGCGCCAGCGCGGCTTGGTTGGGGCATGAGCAGTTCTTC. This translates into CASAAWLGHEQFF.

This clonotype was seen repeatedly, ten times or more. V and J are TRBV6-5 and TRBJ2-1; possible D gene TRBD2, 5 bases. CDR1 is MNHEY, CDR2 SVGAGI, per germline. V was trimmed by 10 bases and J by 6 bases, leaving 25 bases between them. The CDR3 is made up of 16 amino acids. In DNA, the CDR3 is TGTGCCACCACCTACTTATGGAGCGGAACATCCAATGAGCAGTTCTTC. This encodes CATTYLWSGTSNEQFF.

This clonotype has more than one count but fewer than ten. The gene calls are TRBV20-1 and TRBJ2-3; maybe TRBD2 (6 bases). Trimming took 3 bases from V and 2 from J, leaving 12 bases between them. The CDR3 has 14 residues. Germline CDR1 is DFQATT and CDR2 is SNEGSKA (reference sequence). The chain's CDR3 is CSASTGEDTDTQYF. In DNA form, the CDR3 reads TGCAGTGCTAGTACGGGGGAAGACACAGATACGCAGTATTTT.

For the CDR3, the DNA is TGCAGTGCTAGAGGACAGGAGCGGGGCACAGATACGCAGTATTTT. Protein sequence: CSARGQERGTDTQYF. The V call is TRBV20-1, the J call TRBJ2-3; D assignment may be TRBD1 or TRBD2 (6 bases each). Trimming took 1 base from V and 1 from J, leaving 12 bases between them. Germline V CDR1 and CDR2: DFQATT, SNEGSKA (reference sequence). The CDR3 covers 15 residues.

This clonotype came up a few times. The chain couples TRBV3-1 to TRBJ1-2; D is perhaps TRBD1 (5 bases). Germline CDR1 LGHDT, CDR2 YNNKEL (reference sequence). V shed 4 bases and J shed 2 bases, with 8 bases lying between them. The length of the CDR3 is 13 residues. The CDR3 region is CASSLDKNYGYTF. DNA of the CDR3: TGTGCCAGCAGCCTGGACAAGAACTATGGCTACACCTTC.

The sample holds a few counts of this clonotype. The chain has TRBV11-2 and TRBJ1-3; no definite D call. Germline V gene data show CDR1 as SGHAT and CDR2 as FQNNGV. V dropped 5 bases and J dropped 9 bases, with 11 bases sitting between them. The CDR3 extends over 12 amino acids. The CDR3 is CASSKRGGTIYF. The CDR3 region has the DNA TGTGCCAGCAGCAAACGCGGTGGCACCATATATTTT.

This clonotype was found a few times. The chain links TRBV6-5 to TRBJ1-5; D not certain. Trimming shortened V by 3 bases and J by 0 bases, and 9 bases separated the two germline ends. The CDR3 has 15 amino acids. In germline, CDR1 is MNHEY, CDR2 SVGAGI. CDR3: CASSYGGNSNQPQHF. DNA of the CDR3: TGTGCCAGCAGTTATGGAGGGAATAGCAATCAGCCCCAGCATTTT.

This clonotype has a handful of counts. The chain joins TRBV29-1 to TRBJ1-1, with a weak D call TRBD1 (6 bases). The CDR3 is 13 residues long. Germline values: CDR1 SQVTM, CDR2 ANQGSEA. Trimming removed 6 bases from V and 2 bases from J, with 13 bases in between. This CDR3 reads CSVCTGTNTEAFF. The DNA of the CDR3 is TGCAGCGTGTGCACTGGGACAAACACTGAAGCTTTCTTT.

This clonotype was found a few times. This chain joins TRBV5-1 and TRBJ2-1, with 11 bases fitting TRBD2. Germline CDR1 SGHRS, CDR2 YFSETQ. The CDR3 sequence is 16 residues long. Germline trimming cut 4 bases from V and 5 bases from J; bases unmatched to any gene: 8. This chain's CDR3 is CASSPMGLAAHNEQFF. The CDR3 nucleotides are TGCGCCAGCAGCCCAATGGGACTAGCGGCTCACAATGAGCAGTTCTTC.

In this sample, this clonotype turned up a few times. The genes are TRBV29-1 and TRBJ1-1; 9 bases fit TRBD1. Unmatched junction bases numbered 7, after V lost 7 bases and J lost 4 bases. Germline CDR1 reads SQVTM; CDR2 reads ANQGSEA. The CDR3 loop spans 13 amino acids. The CDR3 reads CSGRTGAVTEAFF. Written as DNA, the CDR3 is TGCAGCGGGCGGACAGGGGCAGTCACTGAAGCTTTCTTT.

This clonotype was seen more than once but under ten times. This chain uses TRBV5-1 with TRBJ1-1, with D uncertain. V lost 5 bases and J 1 base, leaving 9 bases between the germline ends. The CDR3 runs 13 residues. Per germline, CDR1 SGHRS and CDR2 YFSETQ. CDR3 nucleotide sequence: TGCGCCAGCAGGGGCCCCCAGAACACTGAAGCTTTCTTT. It yields the protein CASRGPQNTEAFF.

The V gene is TRBV20-1, the J gene TRBJ2-3; unclear D gene. The germline CDR1 and CDR2 sequences are DFQATT and SNEGSKA (reference sequence). Trimming pared 7 bases from V and 5 bases from J, leaving 16 bases between. The CDR3 loop spans 13 amino acids. CDR3 sequence reads: CSGILGPGDTQYF. Here the CDR3 DNA reads TGCAGTGGTATCTTAGGTCCAGGAGATACGCAGTATTTT.